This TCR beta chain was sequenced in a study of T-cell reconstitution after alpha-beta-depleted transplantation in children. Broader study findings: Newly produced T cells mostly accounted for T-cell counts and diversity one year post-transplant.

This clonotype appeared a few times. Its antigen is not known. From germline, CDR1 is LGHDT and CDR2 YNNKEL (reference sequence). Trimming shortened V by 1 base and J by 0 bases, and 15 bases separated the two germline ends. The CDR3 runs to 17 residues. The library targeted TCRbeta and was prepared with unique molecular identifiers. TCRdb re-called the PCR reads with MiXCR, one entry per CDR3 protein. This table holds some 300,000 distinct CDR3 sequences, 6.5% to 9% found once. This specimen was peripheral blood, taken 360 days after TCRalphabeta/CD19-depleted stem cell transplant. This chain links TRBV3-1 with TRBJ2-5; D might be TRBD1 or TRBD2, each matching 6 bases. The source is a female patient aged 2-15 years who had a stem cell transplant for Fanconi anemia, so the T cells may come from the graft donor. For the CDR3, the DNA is TGTGCCAGCAGCCAAGCAGGAGGGGGGCCGTACCAAGAGACCCAGTACTTC. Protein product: CASSQAGGGPYQETQYF.